The source of this T cell receptor beta chain is a study of blood T cells in healthy people across ages. Caucasian, healthy and from Russia, the donors were aged between roughly 6 and 95. The germline V gene encodes CDR1 SGHVS and CDR2 FQNEAQ. The CDR3 loop spans 16 amino acids. Notes on the study in general: Greater diversity and more naive CD4+ cells were seen in long-lived donors than in aged donors.

A J-beta primer mix and a sample-barcoded 5' primer were used in a second PCR of about 7 to 12 cycles. The template-switch adaptor was a 5' adaptor with 12 random nucleotides. It tagged each cDNA molecule. Sequencing of every sample gave 3 million or more CDR3-containing paired-end reads. TCRdb passed the 5' RACE reads through MiXCR, listing each CDR3 protein once. The sample yields fewer than 750,000 distinct CDR3 sequences, around 50% seen once. Points on this clonotype: Its antigen is still unknown. Its ends do not fully match the called genes, so a read error is possible.

The sequencing sample was made of blood. The V gene is TRBV7-8, the J gene TRBJ1-4; weak D call: TRBD1 (5 bases). The receptor's source is a man at least 80 years old in good health. The DNA of the CDR3 is TGTGCCAACAGCTTAGCTCCGTCCTGGAGGGGCGAAAAACTGTTTTTT. Amino acid sequence: CANSLAPSWRGEKLFF.